Listed below are T cell receptor beta chains from one sample, sequenced in a study of shared clonotypes between healthy human individuals. Sequenced by immunoSEQ multiplex PCR; TCRdb stores in-frame clones only, minus some. The sample shows hundreds of thousands of clones, roughly 98% of them seen only once. The sample comprised naive CD8+ T cells sorted from blood. The receptors here all came from a man under 40 in good health. The CDR3 runs from the conserved cysteine through the conserved F or W. D genes are given only for firm matches. Clone size is shown for a subset of rows, as once, few, many or a class of expanded clone.

cdr3_aa: CASDLTGSGELFF
cdr3_nt: TGTGCCAGCGACTTAACAGGGTCCGGGGAGCTGTTTTTT
d_call: .
clone_size: .
v_call: TRBV6-6
j_call: TRBJ2-2

cdr3_aa: CASSGPSGRVGDTQYF
cdr3_nt: TGTGCCAGCAGTGGACCTAGCGGGAGGGTGGGAGATACGCAGTATTTT
d_call: TRBD2
clone_size: .
v_call: TRBV6-1
j_call: TRBJ2-3

cdr3_aa: CASSSWGRNQPQHF
cdr3_nt: TGTGCCAGCAGTTCCTGGGGCCGCAATCAGCCCCAGCATTTT
d_call: .
clone_size: .
v_call: TRBV27
j_call: TRBJ1-5

cdr3_aa: CASSLRDRGDNTGELFF
cdr3_nt: TGTGCCAGCAGTTTACGGGACAGGGGGGATAACACCGGGGAGCTGTTTTTT
d_call: TRBD1
clone_size: once
v_call: TRBV28
j_call: TRBJ2-2

cdr3_aa: CASSQGTGGLSQPQHF
cdr3_nt: TGCGCCAGCAGCCAAGGGACAGGGGGCCTCAGCCAGCCCCAGCATTTT
d_call: TRBD1
clone_size: .
v_call: TRBV4-1
j_call: TRBJ1-5

cdr3_aa: CSVEEGAFYGYTF
cdr3_nt: TGCAGCGTTGAAGAGGGAGCTTTCTATGGCTACACCTTC
d_call: .
clone_size: .
v_call: TRBV29-1
j_call: TRBJ1-2

cdr3_aa: CASSLENTGELFF
cdr3_nt: TGCGCCAGCAGCCTGGAGAACACCGGGGAGCTGTTTTTT
d_call: .
clone_size: .
v_call: TRBV4-1
j_call: TRBJ2-2

cdr3_aa: CATSSGGFSSYEQYF
cdr3_nt: TGTGCCACCAGCTCAGGGGGCTTCTCGTCCTACGAGCAGTACTTC
d_call: TRBD1
clone_size: .
v_call: TRBV15
j_call: TRBJ2-7

cdr3_aa: CSVESQADGSSYEQYF
cdr3_nt: TGCAGCGTTGAATCACAGGCCGACGGTAGCTCCTACGAGCAGTACTTC
d_call: .
clone_size: .
v_call: TRBV29-1
j_call: TRBJ2-7

cdr3_aa: CASSWLAGGLDEQFF
cdr3_nt: TGCGCCAGCAGTTGGCTAGCGGGAGGATTGGATGAGCAGTTCTTC
d_call: TRBD2
clone_size: .
v_call: TRBV10-1
j_call: TRBJ2-1

cdr3_aa: CASSWGLAGYNEQFF
cdr3_nt: TGTGCCAGCAGTTGGGGACTAGCGGGTTACAATGAGCAGTTCTTC
d_call: TRBD2
clone_size: .
v_call: TRBV27
j_call: TRBJ2-1

cdr3_aa: CASSDWTSKPSGANVLTF
cdr3_nt: TGTGCCAGCAGTGATTGGACTTCTAAACCATCTGGGGCCAACGTCCTGACTTTC
d_call: .
clone_size: .
v_call: TRBV6-1
j_call: TRBJ2-6

cdr3_aa: CASSTGRSYEQYF
cdr3_nt: TGTGCCAGTAGTACTGGCAGGTCCTACGAGCAGTACTTC
d_call: .
clone_size: .
v_call: TRBV19
j_call: TRBJ2-7

cdr3_aa: CASGRGRGYGYTF
cdr3_nt: TGTGCCAGCGGTAGGGGGCGCGGCTATGGCTACACCTTC
d_call: TRBD1
clone_size: .
v_call: TRBV28
j_call: TRBJ1-2

cdr3_aa: CASSLAQGDWWNTGELFF
cdr3_nt: TGTGCCAGCAGCTTAGCTCAGGGAGACTGGTGGAACACCGGGGAGCTGTTTTTT
d_call: .
clone_size: .
v_call: TRBV13
j_call: TRBJ2-2

cdr3_aa: CASSWRGEAFF
cdr3_nt: TGTGCCAGCAGTTGGAGGGGTGAAGCTTTCTTT
d_call: .
clone_size: .
v_call: TRBV27
j_call: TRBJ1-1

cdr3_aa: CASSLLLLESQQETQYF
cdr3_nt: TGTGCCAGCAGCTTGTTATTGCTTGAGAGCCAGCAAGAGACCCAGTACTTC
d_call: .
clone_size: .
v_call: TRBV7-2
j_call: TRBJ2-5

cdr3_aa: CASSLWPTGSHEQFF
cdr3_nt: TGTGCCAGCAGTTTATGGCCTACCGGGAGCCATGAGCAGTTCTTC
d_call: .
clone_size: .
v_call: TRBV27
j_call: TRBJ2-1

cdr3_aa: CASTQQERSYEQYF
cdr3_nt: TGTGCCAGCACCCAACAGGAGCGTTCCTACGAGCAGTACTTC
d_call: .
clone_size: .
v_call: TRBV7-9
j_call: TRBJ2-7

cdr3_aa: CASSLLETRNEQFF
cdr3_nt: TGTGCCAGCAGTTTATTGGAAACTAGGAATGAGCAGTTCTTC
d_call: .
clone_size: .
v_call: TRBV27
j_call: TRBJ2-1

cdr3_aa: CASSQDRSGRAYEQFF
cdr3_nt: TGCGCCAGCAGCCAAGACCGTAGCGGGAGGGCCTATGAGCAGTTCTTC
d_call: TRBD2
clone_size: once
v_call: TRBV4-1
j_call: TRBJ2-1

cdr3_aa: CASSLGMGTAVSDEQFF
cdr3_nt: TGTGCCAGCAGCTTAGGGATGGGGACAGCAGTTTCGGATGAGCAGTTCTTC
d_call: TRBD1
clone_size: .
v_call: TRBV11-3
j_call: TRBJ2-1

cdr3_aa: CASSTRRAGLNIQYF
cdr3_nt: TGTGCCAGCAGCACAAGGAGGGCCGGGCTTAACATTCAGTACTTC
d_call: .
clone_size: .
v_call: TRBV13
j_call: TRBJ2-4

cdr3_aa: CASSLLSETGFEKLFF
cdr3_nt: TGTGCCAGCAGCTTACTGTCTGAGACAGGGTTTGAAAAACTGTTTTTT
d_call: TRBD1
clone_size: .
v_call: TRBV7-8
j_call: TRBJ1-4

cdr3_aa: CSVDAGEYNEQFF
cdr3_nt: TGCAGCGTTGACGCGGGAGAGTACAATGAGCAGTTCTTC
d_call: TRBD2
clone_size: .
v_call: TRBV29-1
j_call: TRBJ2-1

cdr3_aa: CASSYSSASTDTQYF
cdr3_nt: TGTGCCAGCAGTTACTCATCCGCTAGCACAGATACGCAGTATTTT
d_call: .
clone_size: .
v_call: TRBV6-6
j_call: TRBJ2-3

cdr3_aa: CAISDPTGGGSRYNEQFF
cdr3_nt: TGTGCCATCAGTGACCCCACGGGGGGCGGGAGTCGTTACAATGAGCAGTTCTTC
d_call: .
clone_size: .
v_call: TRBV10-3
j_call: TRBJ2-1

cdr3_aa: CASSESTWGETRNEQFF
cdr3_nt: TGTGCCAGCAGTGAAAGCACCTGGGGGGAAACTCGCAATGAGCAGTTCTTC
d_call: .
clone_size: .
v_call: TRBV6-1
j_call: TRBJ2-1

cdr3_aa: CASSLVSGMNTEAFF
cdr3_nt: TGTGCCAGCAGCTTAGTCTCAGGAATGAACACTGAAGCTTTCTTT
d_call: .
clone_size: .
v_call: TRBV7-2
j_call: TRBJ1-1

cdr3_aa: CASSLGQSSGNTIYF
cdr3_nt: TGTGCCAGCAGCCTTGGACAGTCCTCTGGAAACACCATATATTTT
d_call: .
clone_size: .
v_call: TRBV11-2
j_call: TRBJ1-3

cdr3_aa: CASSPGGAYRNTIYF
cdr3_nt: TGTGCCAGCAGTCCCGGGGGGGCTTATAGAAACACCATATATTTT
d_call: .
clone_size: .
v_call: TRBV27
j_call: TRBJ1-3

cdr3_aa: CASSRDRFSDYEQYF
cdr3_nt: TGTGCCAGCAGCCGGGACAGGTTCTCCGACTACGAGCAGTACTTC
d_call: TRBD1
clone_size: .
v_call: TRBV9
j_call: TRBJ2-7

cdr3_aa: CASSLLTGTYNEQFF
cdr3_nt: TGTGCCAGCAGCTTGTTAACGGGAACCTACAATGAGCAGTTCTTC
d_call: .
clone_size: .
v_call: TRBV7-6
j_call: TRBJ2-1

cdr3_aa: CASSLRGGRTTNPHEQYF
cdr3_nt: TGCGCCAGCAGCCTTAGGGGCGGGAGGACTACCAACCCCCACGAGCAGTACTTC
d_call: TRBD2
clone_size: .
v_call: TRBV5-1
j_call: TRBJ2-7

cdr3_aa: CASSSGPSSVQAKNIQYF
cdr3_nt: TGTGCCAGCAGCTCGGGCCCCTCTAGCGTTCAGGCCAAAAACATTCAGTACTTC
d_call: .
clone_size: once
v_call: TRBV7-2
j_call: TRBJ2-4

cdr3_aa: CASSSDRDVDEQYF
cdr3_nt: TGCGCCAGCAGCTCGGACAGGGACGTGGACGAGCAGTACTTC
d_call: TRBD1
clone_size: .
v_call: TRBV5-1
j_call: TRBJ2-7

cdr3_aa: CASSRGTSGPTDTQYF
cdr3_nt: TGCGCCAGCAGCCGCGGGACTAGCGGGCCGACAGATACGCAGTATTTT
d_call: TRBD2
clone_size: .
v_call: TRBV4-1
j_call: TRBJ2-3

cdr3_aa: CASPRPYGYTF
cdr3_nt: TGTGCCAGCCCTCGTCCCTATGGCTACACCTTC
d_call: .
clone_size: .
v_call: TRBV9
j_call: TRBJ1-2

cdr3_aa: CASSLRSYNEQFF
cdr3_nt: TGCGCCAGCAGCTTGAGGTCCTACAATGAGCAGTTCTTC
d_call: .
clone_size: .
v_call: TRBV5-1
j_call: TRBJ2-1

cdr3_aa: CASGTGSENIQYF
cdr3_nt: TGTGCCAGCGGGACAGGGAGTGAAAACATTCAGTACTTC
d_call: TRBD1
clone_size: .
v_call: TRBV27
j_call: TRBJ2-4

cdr3_aa: CAVRGGSYEQYF
cdr3_nt: TGTGCCGTCCGAGGCGGCTCCTACGAGCAGTACTTC
d_call: .
clone_size: once
v_call: TRBV27
j_call: TRBJ2-7

cdr3_aa: CASSLGGAGRQPQHF
cdr3_nt: TGTGCCAGCAGCTTAGGAGGGGCAGGGAGACAGCCCCAGCATTTT
d_call: .
clone_size: .
v_call: TRBV7-9
j_call: TRBJ1-5

cdr3_aa: CASRRVGQGETYEQYF
cdr3_nt: TGTGCCAGCAGGCGAGTGGGACAGGGGGAAACCTACGAGCAGTACTTC
d_call: TRBD1
clone_size: once
v_call: TRBV27
j_call: TRBJ2-7

cdr3_aa: CASSFKGLATYNEQFF
cdr3_nt: TGTGCCAGCAGCTTTAAAGGACTAGCGACGTACAATGAGCAGTTCTTC
d_call: TRBD2
clone_size: .
v_call: TRBV7-2
j_call: TRBJ2-1

cdr3_aa: CSVLTPGTGEEKLFF
cdr3_nt: TGCAGCGTCCTGACCCCCGGGACAGGGGAGGAAAAACTGTTTTTT
d_call: TRBD1
clone_size: .
v_call: TRBV29-1
j_call: TRBJ1-4

cdr3_aa: CASSEDRGETQYF
cdr3_nt: TGTGCCAGCAGCGAAGACAGGGGAGAGACCCAGTACTTC
d_call: TRBD1
clone_size: few
v_call: TRBV2
j_call: TRBJ2-5

cdr3_aa: CASSLFGSTDTQYF
cdr3_nt: TGTGCCAGCAGCCTCTTCGGGAGCACAGATACGCAGTATTTT
d_call: .
clone_size: once
v_call: TRBV6-1
j_call: TRBJ2-3